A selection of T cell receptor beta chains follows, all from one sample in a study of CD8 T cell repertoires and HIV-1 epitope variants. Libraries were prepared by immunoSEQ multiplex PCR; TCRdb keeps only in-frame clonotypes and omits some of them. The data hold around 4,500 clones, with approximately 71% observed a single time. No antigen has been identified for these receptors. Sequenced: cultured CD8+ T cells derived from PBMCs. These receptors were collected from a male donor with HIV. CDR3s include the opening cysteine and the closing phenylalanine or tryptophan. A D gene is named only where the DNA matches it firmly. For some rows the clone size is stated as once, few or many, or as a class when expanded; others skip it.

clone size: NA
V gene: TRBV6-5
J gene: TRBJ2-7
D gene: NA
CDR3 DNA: TGTGCCAGCAGCAGGGTCTCCGTAAGCTCCTACGAGCAGTACTTC
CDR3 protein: CASSRVSVSSYEQYF

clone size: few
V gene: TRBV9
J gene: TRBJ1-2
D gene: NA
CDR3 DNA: TGTGCCAGCAGCTCTCGCCTCACTTATGGCTACACCTTC
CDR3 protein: CASSSRLTYGYTF

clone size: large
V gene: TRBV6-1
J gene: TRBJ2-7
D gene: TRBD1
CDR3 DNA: TGTGCCAGCAGACAGGGGGCTTCCTCCTACGAGCAGTACTTC
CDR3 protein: CASRQGASSYEQYF

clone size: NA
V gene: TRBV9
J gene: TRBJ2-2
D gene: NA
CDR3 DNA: TGTGCCAGCAGCGTAGGGGGAGGCACCGGGGAGCTGTTTTTT
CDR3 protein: CASSVGGGTGELFF

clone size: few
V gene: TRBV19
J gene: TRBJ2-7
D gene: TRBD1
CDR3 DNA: TGTGCCAGTAGTCCCGGGACAGCCTCCTACGAGCAGTACTTC
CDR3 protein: CASSPGTASYEQYF

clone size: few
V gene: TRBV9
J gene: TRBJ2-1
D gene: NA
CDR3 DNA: TGTGCCAGCAGCCCAGGCGGCAGCTCCTACAATGAGCAGTTCTTC
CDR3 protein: CASSPGGSSYNEQFF

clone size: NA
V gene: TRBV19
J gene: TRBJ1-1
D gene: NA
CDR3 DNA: TGTGCCAGTAGTATGGGGAGGAACACTGAAGCTTTCTTT
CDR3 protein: CASSMGRNTEAFF

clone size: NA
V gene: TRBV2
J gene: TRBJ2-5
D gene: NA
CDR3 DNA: TGTGCCAGCAGCTTGGACAGTATCACGTACCAAGAGACCCAGTACTTC
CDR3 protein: CASSLDSITYQETQYF

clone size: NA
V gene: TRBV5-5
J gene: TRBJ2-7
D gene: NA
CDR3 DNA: TGTGCCAGTGAAGGAGACACAGCCTACGAGCAGTACTTC
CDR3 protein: CASEGDTAYEQYF

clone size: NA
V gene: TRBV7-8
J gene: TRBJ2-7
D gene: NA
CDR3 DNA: TGTGCCAGCAGCCCTGCTCCGAGCACAATTGAGTACTTC
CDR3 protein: CASSPAPSTIEYF

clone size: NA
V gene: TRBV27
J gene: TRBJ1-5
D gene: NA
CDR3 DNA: TGTGCCAGCAGTTCGGGAGGGCAGGGCCCTAGCAATCAGCCCCAGCATTTT
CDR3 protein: CASSSGGQGPSNQPQHF

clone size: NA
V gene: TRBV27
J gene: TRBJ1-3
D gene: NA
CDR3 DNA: TGTGCCAGCAGTCCCCGGGGGGCCGGAAACACCATATATTTT
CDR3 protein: CASSPRGAGNTIYF

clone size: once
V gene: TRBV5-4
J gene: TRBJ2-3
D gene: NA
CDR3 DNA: TGTGCCAGCAGCTTGTGGGCGGGAACAGATACGCAGTATTTT
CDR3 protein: CASSLWAGTDTQYF

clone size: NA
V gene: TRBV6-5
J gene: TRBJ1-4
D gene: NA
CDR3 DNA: TGTGCCAGCTCGCCTGGCGACGCTAATGAAAAACTGTTTTTT
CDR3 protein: CASSPGDANEKLFF

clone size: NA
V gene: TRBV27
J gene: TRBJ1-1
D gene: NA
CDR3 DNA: TGTGCCAGCAGTTTATATTCGGGGAACACTGAAGCTTTCTTT
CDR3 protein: CASSLYSGNTEAFF

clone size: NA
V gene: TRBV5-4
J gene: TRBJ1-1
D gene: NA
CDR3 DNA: TGTGCCAGCAGCTTGGGGAGGGACACTGAAGCTTTCTTT
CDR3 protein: CASSLGRDTEAFF

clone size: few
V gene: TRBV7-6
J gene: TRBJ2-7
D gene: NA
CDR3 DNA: TGTGCCAGCAGCCAGGAAGAGTTCTACGAGCAGTACTTC
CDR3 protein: CASSQEEFYEQYF

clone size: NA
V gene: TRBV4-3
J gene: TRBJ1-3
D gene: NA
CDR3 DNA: TGCGCCAGCAGCCAAGTCGTAACAGCCAACGGCTTCTCTGGAAACACCATATATTTT
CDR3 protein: CASSQVVTANGFSGNTIYF

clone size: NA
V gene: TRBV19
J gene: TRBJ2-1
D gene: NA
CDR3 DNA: TGTGCCAGTAGTATTGGGGCTCCCTCCTACAATGAGCAGTTCTTC
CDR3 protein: CASSIGAPSYNEQFF

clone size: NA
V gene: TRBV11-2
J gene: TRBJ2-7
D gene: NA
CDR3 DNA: TGTGCCAGCGAGGGGGAGACCTACGAGCAGTACTTC
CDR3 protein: CASEGETYEQYF

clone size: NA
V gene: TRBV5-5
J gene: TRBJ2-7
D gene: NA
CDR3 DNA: TGTGCCAGCAGCTTGGTAGGGGACTACGAGCAGTACTTC
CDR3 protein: CASSLVGDYEQYF

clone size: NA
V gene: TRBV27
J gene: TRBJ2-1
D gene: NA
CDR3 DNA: TGTGCCAGCAGTTTAAACGCCTACAATGAGCAGTTCTTC
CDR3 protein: CASSLNAYNEQFF

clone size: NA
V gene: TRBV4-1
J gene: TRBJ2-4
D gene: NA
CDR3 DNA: TGCGCCAGCAGCCAAGATTCGGGAAACATTCAGTACTTC
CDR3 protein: CASSQDSGNIQYF

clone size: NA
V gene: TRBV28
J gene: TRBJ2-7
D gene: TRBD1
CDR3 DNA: TGTGCCAGCAGTATCGGACAGGGGGCGGGGGAGCAGTACTTC
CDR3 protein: CASSIGQGAGEQYF

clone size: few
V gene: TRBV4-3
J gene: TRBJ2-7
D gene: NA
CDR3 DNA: TGCGCCAGCAGCCAAGGGGTCCTCACCTACGAGCAGTACTTC
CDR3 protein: CASSQGVLTYEQYF

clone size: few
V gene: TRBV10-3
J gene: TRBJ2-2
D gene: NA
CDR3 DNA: TGTGCCATCAGTGAAAATCTAGGCGTTACCGGGGAGCTGTTTTTT
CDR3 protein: CAISENLGVTGELFF

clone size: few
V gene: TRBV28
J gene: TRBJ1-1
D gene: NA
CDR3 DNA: TGTGCCAGCAGTTTGCGGCTGGTAGCTAACACTGAAGCTTTCTTT
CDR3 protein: CASSLRLVANTEAFF

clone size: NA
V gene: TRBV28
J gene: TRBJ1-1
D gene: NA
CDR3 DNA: TGTGCCAGCAGTTCCGGACAGCTGAACACTGAAGCTTTCTTT
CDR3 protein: CASSSGQLNTEAFF

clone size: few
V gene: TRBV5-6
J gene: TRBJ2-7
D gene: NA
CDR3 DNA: TGTGCCAGCAATACGGGATCCTACGAGCAGTACTTC
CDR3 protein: CASNTGSYEQYF

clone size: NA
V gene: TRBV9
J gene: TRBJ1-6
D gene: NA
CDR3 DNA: TGTGCCAGCAGCCTAGTGGGGAATTCACCCCTCCACTTT
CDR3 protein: CASSLVGNSPLHF

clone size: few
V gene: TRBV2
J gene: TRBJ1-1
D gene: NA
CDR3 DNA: TGTGCCAGCAGTGAACAAAGGGGTCTCGCTGAAGCTTTCTTT
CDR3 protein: CASSEQRGLAEAFF

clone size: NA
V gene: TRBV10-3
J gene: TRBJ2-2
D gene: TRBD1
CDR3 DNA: TGTGCCAGCAGCCCGAATCCCCCGGGACAGGGGCACACCGGGGAGCTGTTTTTT
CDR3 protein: CASSPNPPGQGHTGELFF

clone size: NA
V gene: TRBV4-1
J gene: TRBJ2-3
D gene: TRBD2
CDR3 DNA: TGCGCCAGCAGCCAAGACCCCCCTAGCGGGACTAGCACAGATACGCAGTATTTT
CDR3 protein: CASSQDPPSGTSTDTQYF

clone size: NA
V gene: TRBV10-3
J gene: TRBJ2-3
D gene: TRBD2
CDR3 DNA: TGTGCGGCCGGCCAGACTAGCGGAAACACAGATACGCAGTATTTT
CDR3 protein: CAAGQTSGNTDTQYF

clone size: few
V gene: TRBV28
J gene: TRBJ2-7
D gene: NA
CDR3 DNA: TGTGCCAGCAGCCCGACAGGATCCTACGAGCAGTACTTC
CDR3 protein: CASSPTGSYEQYF

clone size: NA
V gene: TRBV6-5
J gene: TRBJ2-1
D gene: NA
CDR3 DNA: TGTGCCAGCAGTTACCTTGGGCGGTCCAATGAGCAGTTCTTC
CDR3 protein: CASSYLGRSNEQFF